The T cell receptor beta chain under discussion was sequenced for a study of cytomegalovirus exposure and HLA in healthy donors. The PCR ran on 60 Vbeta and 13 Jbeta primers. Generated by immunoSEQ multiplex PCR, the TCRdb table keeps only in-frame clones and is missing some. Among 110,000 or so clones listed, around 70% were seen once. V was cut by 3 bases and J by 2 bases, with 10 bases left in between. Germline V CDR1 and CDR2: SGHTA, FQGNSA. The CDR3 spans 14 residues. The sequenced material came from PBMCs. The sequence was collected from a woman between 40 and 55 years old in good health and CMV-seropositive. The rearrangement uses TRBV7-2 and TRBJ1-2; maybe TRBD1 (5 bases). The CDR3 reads CASSLGTANYGYTF. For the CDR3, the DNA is TGTGCCAGCAGCTTGGGGACTGCGAACTATGGCTACACCTTC.